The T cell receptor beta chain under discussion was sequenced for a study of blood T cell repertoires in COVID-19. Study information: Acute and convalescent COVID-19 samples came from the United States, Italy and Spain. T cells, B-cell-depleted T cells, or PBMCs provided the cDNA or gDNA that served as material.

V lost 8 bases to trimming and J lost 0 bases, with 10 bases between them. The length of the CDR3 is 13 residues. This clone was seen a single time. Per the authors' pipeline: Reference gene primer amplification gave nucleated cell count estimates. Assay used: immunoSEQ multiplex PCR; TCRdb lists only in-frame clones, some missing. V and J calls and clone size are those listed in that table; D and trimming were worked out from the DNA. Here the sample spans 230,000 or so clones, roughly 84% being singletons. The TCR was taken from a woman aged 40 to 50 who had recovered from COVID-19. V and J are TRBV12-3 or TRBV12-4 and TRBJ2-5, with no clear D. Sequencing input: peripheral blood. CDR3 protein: CASAVRDQETQYF. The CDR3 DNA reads TGTGCCAGCGCTGTTCGGGACCAAGAGACCCAGTACTTC.